Each of the 15 T cell receptor beta chains below was sequenced from the same sample in a study of response to subunit inactivated influenza vaccine. MiXCR was run by TCRdb on the RT-PCR reads, yielding one entry per CDR3 protein. The sample includes roughly 520,000 distinct CDR3 sequences, less than 30% seen only once; the top ten take over 1.5%. The material was CD4+ T cells sorted from PBMCs, obtained less than 6 days after vaccination. The receptors were gathered from a man aged 50 to 60 who received an inactivated influenza vaccine.

This clonotype was seen a few times. The rearrangement uses TRBV3-1 and TRBJ1-2; the D gene is possibly TRBD1 (5 bases). V lost 6 bases to trimming and J lost 7 bases, with 18 bases between them. Germline lookup yields CDR1 LGHDT and CDR2 YNNKEL (reference sequence). CDR3 length: 14 amino acids. The CDR3 loop is CASSPRQGPSGYTF. For the CDR3, the DNA is TGTGCCAGCAGTCCCCGCCAGGGACCTAGTGGCTACACCTTC.

The J gene is TRBJ1-5, the V gene TRBV2; D is unclear. Looked up from germline, CDR1 is SNHLY and CDR2 is FYNNEI. This CDR3 has 13 amino acids. Trimming pared 3 bases from V and 1 base from J, leaving 4 bases between. CDR3: CASSDASNQPQHF. CDR3 in DNA: TGTGCCAGCAGTGATGCCAGCAATCAGCCCCAGCATTTT.

V gene TRBV28 combines with J gene TRBJ2-7; unclear D gene. Trimming shortened V by 2 bases and J by 2 bases, and 13 bases separated the two germline ends. Germline-derived CDR1 and CDR2 are MDHEN and SYDVKM. The CDR3 has 15 residues. The CDR3 sequence: CASSLMAAYTYEQYF. The DNA for the CDR3 is TGTGCCAGCAGTTTAATGGCAGCCTATACCTACGAGCAGTACTTC.

This clonotype was seen more than once but under ten times. This chain links TRBV12-3 or TRBV12-4 with TRBJ1-2; D perhaps matches TRBD1 (6 bases). The CDR3 runs to 13 residues. Deletions cut 8 bases from V and 4 bases from J, with 14 bases between. CDR3 in amino acids: CASQGPDTYGYTF. For the CDR3, the DNA is TGTGCCAGCCAGGGGCCAGATACCTATGGCTACACCTTC.

This clonotype has a handful of counts. At one of its ends the junction is not consistent with the germline gene, which may arise from a read error. The chain recombines TRBV7-2 with TRBJ2-5; maybe TRBD1 (7 bases). Per the germline V gene, CDR1 is SGHTA and CDR2 is FQGNSA. The length of the CDR3 is 15 residues. Here the CDR3 DNA reads TGTGCCAGCGCCCGGTACCAGGGGGGAAGAGAGACTCAGTACTTC. Protein: CASARYQGGRETQYF.

This chain connects TRBV6-2 or TRBV6-3 to TRBJ2-1, with 15 positions matching TRBD2. The CDR3 has 16 amino acids. The V gene's germline CDR1 is MNHEY and CDR2 SVGEGT. V lost 10 bases and J lost 6; bases outside the gene matches: 10. CDR3: CATRTSGRAIRNEQFF. CDR3 nucleotides: TGTGCCACCAGGACTAGCGGGAGGGCGATACGCAATGAGCAGTTCTTC.

This clonotype was observed a handful of times. The V call is TRBV7-2, the J call TRBJ1-2, with D maybe TRBD1 (5 bases). Per germline, CDR1 SGHTA and CDR2 FQGNSA. This CDR3 spans 15 amino acids. V gave up 1 base and J gave up 5 bases, with 14 bases separating them. CDR3 loop: CASSLDPGPGYGYTF. The CDR3 DNA reads TGTGCCAGCAGCTTAGATCCAGGGCCAGGTTATGGCTACACCTTC.

In its sample, this clonotype was seen a few times. The chain is built from TRBV29-1 and TRBJ2-3; D tentatively reads TRBD1 or TRBD2 (5 bases each). Germline V gene data show CDR1 as SQVTM and CDR2 as ANQGSEA. The V gene lost 3 bases and the J gene lost 4 bases, with 14 bases spanning the gap. CDR3 length equals 14 residues. CDR3 protein: CSVDGASQADTQYF. CDR3 DNA: TGCAGCGTTGACGGGGCCTCGCAAGCAGATACGCAGTATTTT.

V is TRBV6-2 or TRBV6-3 and J is TRBJ2-1, with a tentative D call TRBD1 (5 bases). The CDR3 is 18 amino acids. CDR1 and CDR2 from the germline V gene are MNHEY and SVGEGT. The V end lost 4 bases, the J end lost 0 bases, and 19 bases lay between the germline ends. CDR3 coding DNA: TGTGCCAGCAGTTTACTCGGGCAGGGTCCTAGCTCCTACAATGAGCAGTTCTTC. Translated: CASSLLGQGPSSYNEQFF.

In this sample, this clonotype turned up a few times. The chain joins TRBV7-2 to TRBJ2-7, with D tentatively TRBD1 (6 bases). Trimming left V 0 bases short and J 2 bases short, with 8 bases between. The germline gives CDR1 SGHTA, CDR2 FQGNSA. The CDR3 runs to 14 residues. CDR3 sequence (DNA): TGTGCCAGCAGCTTAGCGGGGGACACCTACGAGCAGTACTTC. It is translated as CASSLAGDTYEQYF.

This clonotype appeared once. The chain recombines TRBV6-2 or TRBV6-3 with TRBJ2-7, with TRBD1 matching over 8 bases. V lost 7 bases to trimming and J lost 6 bases; unmatched junction nucleotides: 8. In germline, CDR1 is MNHEY, CDR2 SVGEGT. This CDR3 is built from 13 residues. As DNA, the CDR3 is TGTGCCAGCACCCGGACAGGGAGTGGCGAGCAGTACTTC. This gives the protein CASTRTGSGEQYF.

This clonotype was picked up a small number of times. This chain links TRBV28 with TRBJ2-7; 7 positions agree with TRBD1. Losses at the gene ends were 2 bases for V and 6 bases for J; bases not matched to a gene: 7. Germline V lookup: CDR1 MDHEN, CDR2 SYDVKM. The CDR3 runs 14 residues. The CDR3 loop is CASSLATGRGEQYF. The CDR3 DNA sequence: TGTGCCAGCAGTTTAGCGACAGGGCGTGGCGAGCAGTACTTC.

The V gene is TRBV20-1, the J gene TRBJ1-5; D is perhaps TRBD1 (6 bases). CDR3 length equals 13 residues. V was trimmed by 5 bases and J by 8 bases, leaving 16 bases between them. From germline, CDR1 is DFQATT and CDR2 SNEGSKA (reference sequence). The CDR3, as DNA: TGCAGTGCTTCCGACCAGGGGTTTGAGCCCCAGCATTTT. Translating gives CSASDQGFEPQHF.

This clonotype was counted a few times. The CDR3, as DNA: TGCAGTGCTAGAGCCGGGACTAGAAATCCCATTCAGTACTTC. Encoded protein: CSARAGTRNPIQYF. The chain carries TRBV20-1 and TRBJ2-4; 8 bases line up with TRBD2. Germline CDR1 DFQATT, CDR2 SNEGSKA (reference sequence). The V gene end was trimmed by 1 base and the J gene end by 9 bases; junction bases not matched to a gene: 8. This CDR3 is 14 amino acids long.

The chain employs TRBV11-2 and TRBJ1-6; tentative D call: TRBD1 (5 bases). V lost 1 base to trimming and J lost 7 bases, with 14 bases between them. This CDR3 has 16 residues. CDR1 SGHAT and CDR2 FQNNGV come from the germline V gene. The CDR3 nucleotides are TGTGCCAGCAGCTTAGGTTTCGACCCAGGGAATTCACCCCTCCACTTT. Encoded protein: CASSLGFDPGNSPLHF.